The rows below give T cell receptor beta chains drawn from one sample of a study of control samples from healthy donors and cancer patients. Sequencing used immunoSEQ multiplex PCR; TCRdb keeps in-frame clones, though not all of them. This table has some 100,000 clones, approximately 80% appearing once. Sequenced input: blood. These receptors all stem from a woman aged 25 to 39 in good health. Both conserved end residues are part of each CDR3. D genes are given only for firm matches. The size of a clone is reported for some rows only, either as once, few or many, or as a class for expanded clones.

>TRBJ2-3|-|TRBV19|-
TGTGCCAGTAGGGTGATTGGTAGGGATACGCAGTATTTT
CASRVIGRDTQYF
>TRBJ2-3|-|TRBV7-2|once
TGTGCCAGCAGCTTAGTTGGGGCAGATACGCAGTATTTT
CASSLVGADTQYF
>TRBJ2-3|TRBD2|TRBV20-1|-
TGCAGTGCTAGTAGGCTAGCGGGGGGCCACACAGATACGCAGTATTTT
CSASRLAGGHTDTQYF
>TRBJ2-5|-|TRBV14|-
TGTGCCAGCAGCCAAGATGACGAGGAGGCGGTCCAAGAGACCCAGTACTTC
CASSQDDEEAVQETQYF
>TRBJ1-2|TRBD1|TRBV5-1|-
TGCGCCAGCAGCTTGGTCGGGGTTTTGAGCAGTGGACAGGGGGCCCAGTATGGCTACACCTTC
CASSLVGVLSSGQGAQYGYTF
>TRBJ2-1|TRBD1|TRBV15|-
TGTGCCACCAGCAGGGGACAGTACAATGAGCAGTTCTTC
CATSRGQYNEQFF
>TRBJ2-7|-|TRBV5-1|once
TGCGCCAGCAGCTTGAGGGGTGCCGAGGGTGTCGAGCAGTACTTC
CASSLRGAEGVEQYF
>TRBJ2-1|-|TRBV19|-
TGTGCCAGTAAGACAGATAAATCGTACAATGAGCAGTTCTTC
CASKTDKSYNEQFF
>TRBJ1-5|TRBD1|TRBV6-2/TRBV6-3|-
TGTGCCAGCAGCTATCTCCCGGGACAGGGGTTGCTCCGCAATGATCAGCCCCAGCATTTT
CASSYLPGQGLLRNDQPQHF
>TRBJ2-3|-|TRBV19|many
TGTGCCAGTAGTATCTCCGGGACCCGAGATACGCAGTATTTT
CASSISGTRDTQYF
>TRBJ2-3|TRBD2|TRBV30|-
TGTGCCTGGGGCCCTCTTCGGCGGGGGGGTCAGGATACGCAGTATTTT
CAWGPLRRGGQDTQYF
>TRBJ2-2|-|TRBV24-1|-
TGTGCCACCCAGAACACCGGGGAGCTGTTTTTT
CATQNTGELFF
>TRBJ1-2|-|TRBV7-9|-
TGTGCCAGCAGCCAGAAAGGGGGCTATGGCTACACCTTC
CASSQKGGYGYTF
>TRBJ2-3|TRBD1|TRBV5-1|once
TGCGCCAGCAGCGTCTCACAGGGGGCGCAAGATACGCAGTATTTT
CASSVSQGAQDTQYF
>TRBJ2-1|TRBD1|TRBV25-1|-
TGTGCCAGCATGAGACCCGGGACAGGGTACAATGAGCAGTTCTTC
CASMRPGTGYNEQFF
>TRBJ1-2|TRBD1|TRBV19|-
TGTGCCAGTAGTGTCGCAGGGGGAGATGGCTACACCTTC
CASSVAGGDGYTF
>TRBJ2-2|-|TRBV5-1|-
TGCGCCAGCAGCATGGCCCCAATTCGACAGACGAACACCGGGGAGCTGTTTTTT
CASSMAPIRQTNTGELFF
>TRBJ1-2|-|TRBV6-2/TRBV6-3|-
TGTGCCAGCAGCACCTCAGGGGCATGGGATGGCTACACCTTC
CASSTSGAWDGYTF
>TRBJ2-7|-|TRBV5-6|-
TGTGCCAGCAGCTTGGGCCGGGGGGCGAGGGAGCAGTACTTC
CASSLGRGAREQYF
>TRBJ1-5|-|TRBV30|few
TGTGCCTGGAGTGTGAGTAGCAATCAGCCCCAGCATTTT
CAWSVSSNQPQHF
>TRBJ2-3|TRBD2|TRBV4-2|-
TGTGCCAGCAGCCAAGAGAGCGGGGGGGCCGGGTCAGATACGCAGTATTTT
CASSQESGGAGSDTQYF
>TRBJ1-1|TRBD1|TRBV5-1|few
TGCGCCAGCAGATCCATCCGACAGGGCACTGAAGCTTTCTTT
CASRSIRQGTEAFF
>TRBJ1-1|-|TRBV14|-
TGTGCCAGCAGCCAAGTTAAGGACACTGAAGCTTTCTTT
CASSQVKDTEAFF
>TRBJ2-7|-|TRBV6-5|-
TGTGCCAGCAGACCCCCCGGTTCTTACGAGCAGTACTTC
CASRPPGSYEQYF
>TRBJ1-3|-|TRBV7-8|-
TGTGCCAGCAGCCTACAACTACAGGCTACCTCTGGAAACACCATATATTTT
CASSLQLQATSGNTIYF
>TRBJ1-1|-|TRBV9|-
TGTGCCAGCAGCGTAGCCGGTAAAAACACTGAAGCTTTCTTT
CASSVAGKNTEAFF
>TRBJ1-2|-|TRBV27|-
TGTGCCAGCAGTACGATGGGGGGCCAGGGCTATGGCTACACCTTC
CASSTMGGQGYGYTF
>TRBJ1-5|-|TRBV18|-
TGTGCCAGCTCACCAGGGACCAGTCAGCCCCAGCATTTT
CASSPGTSQPQHF
>TRBJ2-3|-|TRBV7-2|-
TGTGCCAGCAGCTTAGGAGGGGGGGGCACAGATACGCAGTATTTT
CASSLGGGGTDTQYF
>TRBJ1-6|-|TRBV7-9|-
TGTGCCAGCAGCTTAGCCCACTCCCCCTCACCCCTCCACTTT
CASSLAHSPSPLHF
>TRBJ1-1|TRBD1|TRBV5-5|-
TGTGCCAGCAGCGGTTTAGGGGGCTTGAACACTGAAGCTTTCTTT
CASSGLGGLNTEAFF
>TRBJ1-6|-|TRBV5-4|-
TGTGCCAGCAGCTTGGACACATCACCCCTCCACTTT
CASSLDTSPLHF
>TRBJ1-2|-|TRBV6-4|many
TGTGCCAGCAGTGACTCGTTCGGTACTCGGTCTGGCTACACCTTC
CASSDSFGTRSGYTF
>TRBJ1-5|-|TRBV29-1|once
TGCAGCGTTGGGGAGGGCCGGGGGCCCCAGCATTTT
CSVGEGRGPQHF
>TRBJ2-3|-|TRBV4-3|-
TGCGCCAGCAGCCAAAGGGCGGGTGGGGACACAGATACGCAGTATTTT
CASSQRAGGDTDTQYF
>TRBJ2-7|TRBD1|TRBV2|-
TGTGCCAGCAGTGAACAGGGGGCCGGCGAGCAGTACTTC
CASSEQGAGEQYF
>TRBJ1-3|-|TRBV3-1/TRBV3-2|-
TGTGCCAGCAGCCAAGGAGGCAGCAACCCTGGAAACACCATATATTTT
CASSQGGSNPGNTIYF
>TRBJ1-6|-|TRBV18|-
TGTGCCAGCTCACCCTCGGTTCGGGGGAGCTCCTATAATTCACCCCTCCACTTT
CASSPSVRGSSYNSPLHF
>TRBJ2-7|-|TRBV6-2/TRBV6-3|once
TGTGCCAGCAGTGCAGGGGCATTCCACGAGCAGTACTTC
CASSAGAFHEQYF
>TRBJ1-6|-|TRBV12-3/TRBV12-4|few
TGTGCCAGCAGTTTCGGAGGGTCACCCCTCCACTTT
CASSFGGSPLHF
>TRBJ2-6|-|TRBV20-1|-
TGCAGTGCTAGTCGCAGCTCTGGGGCCAACGTCCTGACTTTC
CSASRSSGANVLTF
>TRBJ2-5|-|TRBV7-2|-
TGTGCCAGCAGCTTAGCGGGGTTGCGGCCTCAAGAGACCCAGTACTTC
CASSLAGLRPQETQYF
>TRBJ2-7|TRBD1|TRBV28|-
TGTGCCAGCAGTCATACGGGACAGACCTACGAGCAGTACTTC
CASSHTGQTYEQYF